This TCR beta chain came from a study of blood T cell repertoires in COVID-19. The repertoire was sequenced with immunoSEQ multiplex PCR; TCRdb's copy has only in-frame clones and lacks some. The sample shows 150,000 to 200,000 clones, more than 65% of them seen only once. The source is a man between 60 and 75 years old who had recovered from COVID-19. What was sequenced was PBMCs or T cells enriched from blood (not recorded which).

As DNA, the CDR3 is TGTGCCAGCAGTTACTTCCCCTCGGGGAGTAGTACTGAAGCTTTCTTT. Translating gives CASSYFPSGSSTEAFF. The rearrangement uses TRBV6-6 and TRBJ1-1, with no clear D. The CDR3 is 16 residues long. The germline gives CDR1 MNHNY, CDR2 SVGAGI (reference sequence). Deletions cut 1 base from V and 5 bases from J, with 17 bases between.